A selection of T cell receptor beta chains follows, all from one sample in a study of blood T cell repertoires in COVID-19. The protocol was immunoSEQ multiplex PCR, while the TCRdb copy is restricted to in-frame clones and leaves out a portion. The repertoire includes around 210,000 clones, 85% of them detected once, and less than 6.5% sits in the top ten. The sample comprised peripheral blood. These receptor sequences come from a man over 45 with COVID-19, enrolled during active disease. The CDR3 runs from the conserved cysteine through the conserved F or W. Fields, in order: clone size, D gene, V gene, J gene, CDR3 DNA, CDR3 protein. The D gene is left open where the match is weak. Not all rows give a size; the values are once, few, many and, for expanded clones, a class.

clone_size: .
d_call: .
v_call: TRBV11-2
j_call: TRBJ1-4
cdr3_nt: TGTGCCAGCAGCTGGAGTGATGGGGGCAGTGAAAAACTGTTTTTT
cdr3_aa: CASSWSDGGSEKLFF

clone_size: .
d_call: .
v_call: TRBV3-1/TRBV3-2
j_call: TRBJ2-3
cdr3_nt: TGTGCCAGCAGCCCCTCGTTCGGGAACACAGATACGCAGTATTTT
cdr3_aa: CASSPSFGNTDTQYF

clone_size: .
d_call: TRBD1
v_call: TRBV11-1
j_call: TRBJ2-7
cdr3_nt: TGTGCCAGCAGCCCCATCAGGGGGCACCAGTACTTC
cdr3_aa: CASSPIRGHQYF

clone_size: .
d_call: .
v_call: TRBV6-2/TRBV6-3
j_call: TRBJ2-7
cdr3_nt: TGTGCCAGCAGTTACGGGCAGGTCCCCTACGAGCAGTACTTC
cdr3_aa: CASSYGQVPYEQYF

clone_size: .
d_call: .
v_call: TRBV7-9
j_call: TRBJ1-2
cdr3_nt: TGTGCCAGCAGCTATGGAGGAACTAACTATGGCTACACCTTC
cdr3_aa: CASSYGGTNYGYTF

clone_size: .
d_call: TRBD2
v_call: TRBV5-1
j_call: TRBJ2-1
cdr3_nt: TGCGCCAGCAGCTTGGGTCCGGGAGGAGGATACAATGAGCAGTTCTTC
cdr3_aa: CASSLGPGGGYNEQFF

clone_size: .
d_call: TRBD2
v_call: TRBV5-4
j_call: TRBJ2-1
cdr3_nt: TGTGCCAGCAGCTTGGCAGCGGGGGGAAGTAATGAGCAGTTCTTC
cdr3_aa: CASSLAAGGSNEQFF

clone_size: .
d_call: TRBD1
v_call: TRBV7-8
j_call: TRBJ2-1
cdr3_nt: TGTGCCAGCAGCTTAAGTACAGGGGGTGTCATTAACAATGAGCAGTTCTTC
cdr3_aa: CASSLSTGGVINNEQFF

clone_size: .
d_call: TRBD1
v_call: TRBV4-1
j_call: TRBJ1-1
cdr3_nt: TGCGCCAGCAGCAGGGGACAGGCGAACACTGAAGCTTTCTTT
cdr3_aa: CASSRGQANTEAFF

clone_size: .
d_call: .
v_call: TRBV25-1
j_call: TRBJ2-2
cdr3_nt: TGTGCCAGCAGTGAACAGGGGTTGGCCGGGGAGCTGTTTTTT
cdr3_aa: CASSEQGLAGELFF

clone_size: .
d_call: TRBD2
v_call: TRBV9
j_call: TRBJ2-5
cdr3_nt: TGTGCCAGCAGCGTAGCGGGGGGGCCAATGGAGACCCAGTACTTC
cdr3_aa: CASSVAGGPMETQYF

clone_size: .
d_call: .
v_call: TRBV11-3
j_call: TRBJ2-7
cdr3_nt: TGTGCCAGCAGCCACCTCACAGGGTCCGAGCAGTACTTC
cdr3_aa: CASSHLTGSEQYF

clone_size: .
d_call: .
v_call: TRBV27
j_call: TRBJ1-1
cdr3_nt: TGTGCCAGCAGTATCGGACAGAACACTGAAGCTTTCTTT
cdr3_aa: CASSIGQNTEAFF

clone_size: .
d_call: .
v_call: TRBV28
j_call: TRBJ2-7
cdr3_nt: TGTGCCAGCACGACTCTTGCCCTCTACGAGCAGTACTTC
cdr3_aa: CASTTLALYEQYF

clone_size: .
d_call: TRBD1
v_call: TRBV5-1
j_call: TRBJ1-1
cdr3_nt: TGCGCCAGCAGCTTGGCTTTTGCCAGGGGGGCTGAAGCTTTCTTT
cdr3_aa: CASSLAFARGAEAFF

clone_size: once
d_call: TRBD1
v_call: TRBV6-5
j_call: TRBJ1-5
cdr3_nt: TGTGCCAGCAGCGACAGGGTGGGGAATCAGCCCCAGCATTTT
cdr3_aa: CASSDRVGNQPQHF

clone_size: .
d_call: .
v_call: TRBV29-1
j_call: TRBJ2-5
cdr3_nt: TGCAGCGTAGACCTTGCGGCTACGGGGGAGACCCAGTACTTC
cdr3_aa: CSVDLAATGETQYF

clone_size: .
d_call: TRBD2
v_call: TRBV24-1
j_call: TRBJ2-1
cdr3_nt: TGTGCCACCAGTGAAGGTCTAGCGGGGGACTTCACCAATGAGCAGTTCTTC
cdr3_aa: CATSEGLAGDFTNEQFF

clone_size: .
d_call: TRBD1
v_call: TRBV3-1/TRBV3-2
j_call: TRBJ1-3
cdr3_nt: TGTGCCAGCAGCCCCACGGGAGGGACAGTTTCATCTGGAAACACCATATATTTT
cdr3_aa: CASSPTGGTVSSGNTIYF

clone_size: once
d_call: .
v_call: TRBV28
j_call: TRBJ1-1
cdr3_nt: TGTGCCAGCAGTTTCAGGGTCTTGGGGAACACTGAAGCTTTCTTT
cdr3_aa: CASSFRVLGNTEAFF

clone_size: few
d_call: .
v_call: TRBV7-9
j_call: TRBJ1-6
cdr3_nt: TGTGCCAGCAGCTTAGTACAGGGTAATTCACCCCTCCACTTT
cdr3_aa: CASSLVQGNSPLHF

clone_size: .
d_call: TRBD1
v_call: TRBV5-1
j_call: TRBJ2-7
cdr3_nt: TGCGCCAGCAGCTTGGGGTCGAGTCAGGGGGTTTACGAGCAGTACTTC
cdr3_aa: CASSLGSSQGVYEQYF

clone_size: .
d_call: TRBD1
v_call: TRBV30
j_call: TRBJ1-1
cdr3_nt: TGTGCCTGGAGTCCCGGGACAGGGAACACTGAAGCTTTCTTT
cdr3_aa: CAWSPGTGNTEAFF

clone_size: .
d_call: TRBD2
v_call: TRBV10-2
j_call: TRBJ2-1
cdr3_nt: TGCGCCAGCAGTGAGCAAAGCGGGGGGGCCGGTGAGCAGTTCTTC
cdr3_aa: CASSEQSGGAGEQFF